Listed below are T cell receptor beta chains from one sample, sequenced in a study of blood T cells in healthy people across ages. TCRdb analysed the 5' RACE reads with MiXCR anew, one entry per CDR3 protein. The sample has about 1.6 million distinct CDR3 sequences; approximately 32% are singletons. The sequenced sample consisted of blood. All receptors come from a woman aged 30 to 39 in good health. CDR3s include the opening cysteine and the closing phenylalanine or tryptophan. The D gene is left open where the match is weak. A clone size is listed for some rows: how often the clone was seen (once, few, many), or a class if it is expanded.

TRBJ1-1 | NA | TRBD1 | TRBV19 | TGTGCCAGTAGTCGACCCGGACAGGGAACCATGAACACTGAAGCTTTCTTT | CASSRPGQGTMNTEAFF
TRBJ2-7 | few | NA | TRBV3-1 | TGTGCCAGCAGCCCTACGTGGCGGTACTTC | CASSPTWRYF
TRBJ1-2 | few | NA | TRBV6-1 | TGTGCCAGCGGATCAGGGTTTGGCTACACCTTC | CASGSGFGYTF
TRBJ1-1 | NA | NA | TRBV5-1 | TGCGCCAGCAGTCTCGAACAAGACAGTTCAGCTTTCTTT | CASSLEQDSSAFF
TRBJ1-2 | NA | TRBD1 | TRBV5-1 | TGCGCCAGCAGCGGGACAGGGAATGCCTATGGCTACACCTTC | CASSGTGNAYGYTF
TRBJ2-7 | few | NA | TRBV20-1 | TGCAGTGCCGCGGGGTGGAAACCCTACGAGCAGTACTTC | CSAAGWKPYEQYF
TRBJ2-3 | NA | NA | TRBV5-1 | TGCGCCAGCAGCGTCCTGTGGGATACGCAGTATTTT | CASSVLWDTQYF
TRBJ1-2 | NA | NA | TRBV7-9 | TGTGCCAGCAGCTTCAGGGTCGACGATGGCTACACCTTC | CASSFRVDDGYTF
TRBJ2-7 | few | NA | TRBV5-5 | TGTGCCAGCAGCTTGGATAGCGGAACCTACTACGAGCAGTACTTC | CASSLDSGTYYEQYF
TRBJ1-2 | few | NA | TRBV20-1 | TGCAGTGCTAAGGCTCTTAACTATGGCTACACCTTC | CSAKALNYGYTF
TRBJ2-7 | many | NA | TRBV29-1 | TGCAGCGTTGGTTGGGCAGGTTCGGGGGACTACGAGCAGTACTTC | CSVGWAGSGDYEQYF
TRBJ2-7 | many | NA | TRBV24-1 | TGTGCCACCAGTGACCCCCGGACAACCCGCGAGCAGTACTTC | CATSDPRTTREQYF
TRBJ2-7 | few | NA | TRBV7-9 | TGTGCCAGCAGCTTAGTGCAGGGGAAGGGCCACGCCTACGAGCAGTACTTC | CASSLVQGKGHAYEQYF
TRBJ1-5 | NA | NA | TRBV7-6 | TGTGCCAGCAGCTTAAGTTCCGGTCAGCCCCAGCATTTT | CASSLSSGQPQHF
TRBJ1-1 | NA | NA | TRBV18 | TGTGCCAGCTCACCCAACAAGGGTGAAGCTTTCTTT | CASSPNKGEAFF
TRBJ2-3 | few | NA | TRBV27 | TGTGCCAGCAGTTCCCTCCCGGGTGACACAGATACGCAGTATTTT | CASSSLPGDTDTQYF
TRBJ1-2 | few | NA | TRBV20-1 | TGCAGTGCCCCGGTAGGGACTCGGGGCTACACCTTC | CSAPVGTRGYTF
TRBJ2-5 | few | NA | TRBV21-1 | TGTGCCAGCAGCAAAGAGGGGGACAGGGCAGAGACCCAGTACTTC | CASSKEGDRAETQYF
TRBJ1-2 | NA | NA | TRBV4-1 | TGCGCCAGCAGCCAAGCGTTCGGCAGTAACTATGGCTACACCTTC | CASSQAFGSNYGYTF
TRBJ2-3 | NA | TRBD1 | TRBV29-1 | TGCAGCGTTGATATTCGCTGGGACAGGGGGGGCACAGATACGCAGTATTTT | CSVDIRWDRGGTDTQYF
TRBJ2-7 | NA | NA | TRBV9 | TGTGCCAGCAGCGTAGCTCAGGAAAACTACGAGCAGTACTTC | CASSVAQENYEQYF
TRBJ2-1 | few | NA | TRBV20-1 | TGCAGTGCCCCATTTCCCCGTACGCCCAATGAGCAGTTCTTC | CSAPFPRTPNEQFF
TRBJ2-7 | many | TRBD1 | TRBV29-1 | TGCAGCGTTGTGACAGGGTTCTACGAGCAGTACTTC | CSVVTGFYEQYF
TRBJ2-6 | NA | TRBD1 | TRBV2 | TGTGCCAGCAGTGCAATTGGGACAGGGTGGTTCGGTGGGGCCAACGTCCTGACTTTC | CASSAIGTGWFGGANVLTF
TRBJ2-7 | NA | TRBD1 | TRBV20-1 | TGCAGTGCTAGATACCTCAGGGGACAGGGCCTCGGTTACGAGCAGTACTTC | CSARYLRGQGLGYEQYF
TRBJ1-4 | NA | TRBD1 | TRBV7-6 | TGTGCCAGCAGCAGCTGGACAGGGGGCTTTTTTAGGACTAATGAAAAACTGTTTTTT | CASSSWTGGFFRTNEKLFF
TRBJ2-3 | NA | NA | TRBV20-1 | TGCAGTGAGGCGGAATCAGATACGCAGTATTTT | CSEAESDTQYF
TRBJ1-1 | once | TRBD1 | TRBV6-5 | TGTGCCAGCAGTTACCCCTTACAGGGGACCACTGAAGCTTTCTTT | CASSYPLQGTTEAFF
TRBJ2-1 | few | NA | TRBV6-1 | TGTGCCACATTGCCACAACAGAGAATTCAGTTCTTC | CATLPQQRIQFF
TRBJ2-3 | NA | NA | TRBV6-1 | TGTGCCAGCGGCCCCCGTTTTGGCACAGATACGCAGTATTTT | CASGPRFGTDTQYF
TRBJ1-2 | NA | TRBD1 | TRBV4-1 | TGCGCCAGCAGCCAAGTCGGGACAGGGGTCTATGGCTACACCTTC | CASSQVGTGVYGYTF
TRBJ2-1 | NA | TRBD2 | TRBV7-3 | TGTGCCAGCAGCTCCATCCCGCGGCCCGACGGGGGGAGTGAGCAGTTCTTC | CASSSIPRPDGGSEQFF
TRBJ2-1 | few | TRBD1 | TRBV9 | TGTGCCAGCAGCGGGACAGGGGCTCCCTCCTACAATGAGCAGTTCTTC | CASSGTGAPSYNEQFF
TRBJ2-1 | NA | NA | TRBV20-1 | TGCAGTGCCCCCGGGACCCTAATTCAGGGTGAGCAGTTCTTC | CSAPGTLIQGEQFF
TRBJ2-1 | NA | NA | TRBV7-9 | TGTGCCAGCAGCCTAGGGTGGCCCAACTACAATGAGCAGTTCTTC | CASSLGWPNYNEQFF
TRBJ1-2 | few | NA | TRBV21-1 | TGTGCCAGCAGCCTCTACAGAGAGGGGCTTGGCTACACCTTC | CASSLYREGLGYTF
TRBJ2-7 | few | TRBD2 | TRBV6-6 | TGTGCCAGCAGTCGTCCGGGACTAGCGAACGAGCAGTACTTC | CASSRPGLANEQYF
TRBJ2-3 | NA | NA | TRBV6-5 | TGTGCCAGCAGTTCCATCATCACAGATACGCAGTATTTT | CASSSIITDTQYF
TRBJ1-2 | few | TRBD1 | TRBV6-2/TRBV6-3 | TGTGCCAGCAGTTACGGACAGGGGGCGCGAGCTAACTATGGCTACACCTTC | CASSYGQGARANYGYTF
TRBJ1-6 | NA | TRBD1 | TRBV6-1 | TGTGCCAGCAGGGAATGGGACAGCCGATCACCCCTCCACTTT | CASREWDSRSPLHF
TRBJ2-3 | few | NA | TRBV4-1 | TGCGCCAGCAGCCAAGTAGTCAGTAGGGGGACAACAGATACGCAGTATTTT | CASSQVVSRGTTDTQYF
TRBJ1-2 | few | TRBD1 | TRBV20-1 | TGCAGTGCTAGGCCCGACAGGGCCTACTATGGCTACACCTTC | CSARPDRAYYGYTF
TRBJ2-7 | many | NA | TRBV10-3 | TGTGCCAAAAGGCTCTACGAGCAGTACTTC | CAKRLYEQYF
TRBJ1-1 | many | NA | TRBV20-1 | TGCAGTGCTCAAACGATGACAGTAGTAAACACTGAAGCTTTCTTT | CSAQTMTVVNTEAFF
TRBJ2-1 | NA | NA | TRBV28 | TGTGCCAGCAGTTCCCCGGGATCTCGAAAGAACAATGAGCAGTTCTTC | CASSSPGSRKNNEQFF
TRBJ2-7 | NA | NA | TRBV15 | TGTGCCACCAGCAGAGTCCCCGGACTGATCGAGCAGTACTTC | CATSRVPGLIEQYF
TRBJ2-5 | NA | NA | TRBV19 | TGTGCCAGTAGTATCGGGACCGGTCAAGAGACCCAGTACTTC | CASSIGTGQETQYF
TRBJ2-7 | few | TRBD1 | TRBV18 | TGTGCCAGCTCCGCCAGGGACAGCGTCTCCTACGAGCAGTACTTC | CASSARDSVSYEQYF
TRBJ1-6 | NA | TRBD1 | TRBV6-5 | TGTGCCAGCCGCCGGGACAGGGCTTCACCCCTCCACTTT | CASRRDRASPLHF
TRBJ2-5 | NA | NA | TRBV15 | TGTGCCACCAGCTTGTACCAAGAGACCCAGTACTTC | CATSLYQETQYF
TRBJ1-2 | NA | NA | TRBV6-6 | TGTGCCAGCAGCCCCGAACTGGGTCGGGCCTATGGCTACACCTTC | CASSPELGRAYGYTF
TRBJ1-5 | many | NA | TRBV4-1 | TGCGCCAGCAGCCAAGATCGACAGGATGGTCGCCCCCAGCATTTT | CASSQDRQDGRPQHF